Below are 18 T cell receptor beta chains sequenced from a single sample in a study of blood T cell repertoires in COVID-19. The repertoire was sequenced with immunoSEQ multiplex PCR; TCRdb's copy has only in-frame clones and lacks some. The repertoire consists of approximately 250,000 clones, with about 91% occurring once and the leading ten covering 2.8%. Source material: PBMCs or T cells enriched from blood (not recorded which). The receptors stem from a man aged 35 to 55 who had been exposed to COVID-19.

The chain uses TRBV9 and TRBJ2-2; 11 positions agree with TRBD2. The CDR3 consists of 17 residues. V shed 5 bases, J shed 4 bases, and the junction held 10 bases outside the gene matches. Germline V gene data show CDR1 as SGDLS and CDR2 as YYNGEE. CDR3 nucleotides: TGTGCCAGCAGTTATCTAGCGGGAGGAAAGATCACCGGGGAGCTGTTTTTT. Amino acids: CASSYLAGGKITGELFF. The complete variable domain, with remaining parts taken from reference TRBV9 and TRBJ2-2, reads DSGVTQTPKHLITATGQRVTLRCSPRSGDLSVYWYQQSLDQGLQFLIQYYNGEERAKGNILERFSAQQFPDLHSELNLSSLELGDSALYFCASSYLAGGKITGELFFGEGSRLTVL.

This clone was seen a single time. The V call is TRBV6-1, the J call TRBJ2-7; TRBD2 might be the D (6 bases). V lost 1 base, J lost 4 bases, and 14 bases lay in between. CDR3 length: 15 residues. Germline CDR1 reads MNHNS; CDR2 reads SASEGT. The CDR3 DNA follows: TGTGCCAGCAGTGAAGGGGGACTCCCTCTATACGAGCAGTACTTC. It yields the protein CASSEGGLPLYEQYF.

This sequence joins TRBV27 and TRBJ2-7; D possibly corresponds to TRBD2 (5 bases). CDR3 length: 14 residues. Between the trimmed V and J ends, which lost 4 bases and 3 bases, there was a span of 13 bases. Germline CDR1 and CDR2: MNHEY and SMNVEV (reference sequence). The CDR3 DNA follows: TGTGCCAGCAGTTACTTACCCCGGGGCTACGAGCAGTACTTC. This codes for CASSYLPRGYEQYF.

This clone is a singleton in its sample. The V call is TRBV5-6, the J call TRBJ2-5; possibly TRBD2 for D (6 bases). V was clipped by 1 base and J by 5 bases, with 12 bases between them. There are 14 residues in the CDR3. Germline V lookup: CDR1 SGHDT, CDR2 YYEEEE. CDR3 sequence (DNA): TGTGCCAGCAGCTTGTCGGGAGTCGGCGAGACCCAGTACTTC. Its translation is CASSLSGVGETQYF.

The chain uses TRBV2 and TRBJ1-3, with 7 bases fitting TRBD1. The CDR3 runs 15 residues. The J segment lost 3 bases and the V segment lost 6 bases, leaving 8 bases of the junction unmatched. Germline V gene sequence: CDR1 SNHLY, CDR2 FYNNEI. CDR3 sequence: CASRGDRAIGNTIYF. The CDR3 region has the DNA TGTGCCAGCAGGGGAGACAGGGCTATTGGAAACACCATATATTTT.

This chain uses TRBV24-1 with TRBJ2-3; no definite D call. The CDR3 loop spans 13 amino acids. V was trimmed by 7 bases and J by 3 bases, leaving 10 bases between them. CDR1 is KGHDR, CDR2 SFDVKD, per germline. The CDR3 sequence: CATSAPGTDTQYF. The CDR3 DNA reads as TGTGCCACCAGCGCTCCAGGAACAGATACGCAGTATTTT.

CDR3 loop: CASRRQGITDTQYF. The CDR3 bases are TGTGCCAGCAGACGACAGGGGATCACAGATACGCAGTATTTT. The V call is TRBV27, the J call TRBJ2-3; 8 nucleotides match TRBD1. Germline CDR1 reads MNHEY; CDR2 reads SMNVEV (reference sequence). CDR3 length equals 14 residues. The V and J ends lost 6 bases and 2 bases, in that order; junction bases with no gene match: 4.

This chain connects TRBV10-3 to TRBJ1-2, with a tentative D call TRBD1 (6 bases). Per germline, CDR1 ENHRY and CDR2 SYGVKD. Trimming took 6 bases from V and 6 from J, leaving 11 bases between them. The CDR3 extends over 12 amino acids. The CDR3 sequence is CAIRSPGDGYTF. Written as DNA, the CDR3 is TGTGCCATCAGGAGTCCAGGGGATGGCTACACCTTC.

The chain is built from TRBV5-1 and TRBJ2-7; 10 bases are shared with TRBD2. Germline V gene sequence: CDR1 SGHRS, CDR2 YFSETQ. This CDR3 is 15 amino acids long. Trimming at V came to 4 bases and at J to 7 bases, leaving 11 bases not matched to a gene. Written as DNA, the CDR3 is TGCGCCAGCAGCCCTCCAAGCGGGAGGGTTGGTGAGCAGTACTTC. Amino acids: CASSPPSGRVGEQYF.

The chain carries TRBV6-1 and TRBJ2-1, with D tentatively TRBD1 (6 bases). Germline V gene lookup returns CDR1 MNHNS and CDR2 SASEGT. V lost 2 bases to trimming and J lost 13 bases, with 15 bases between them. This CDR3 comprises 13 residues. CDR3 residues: CASSESIDRTQFF. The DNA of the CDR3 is TGTGCCAGCAGTGAAAGTATCGACAGGACCCAGTTCTTC.

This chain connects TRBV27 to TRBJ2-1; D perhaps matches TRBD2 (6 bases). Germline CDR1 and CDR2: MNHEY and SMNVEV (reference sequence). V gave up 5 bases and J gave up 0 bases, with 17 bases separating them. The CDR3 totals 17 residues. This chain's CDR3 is CASSTRTTLSSYNEQFF. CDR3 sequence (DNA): TGTGCCAGCAGTACCCGGACTACCTTGAGCTCCTACAATGAGCAGTTCTTC.

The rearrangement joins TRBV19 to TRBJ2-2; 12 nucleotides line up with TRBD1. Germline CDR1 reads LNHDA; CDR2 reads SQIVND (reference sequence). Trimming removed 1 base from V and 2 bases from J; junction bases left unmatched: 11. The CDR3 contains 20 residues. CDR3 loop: CASSIGLRDRGRNNTGELFF. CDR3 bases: TGTGCCAGTAGTATAGGACTCCGGGACAGGGGGCGAAACAACACCGGGGAGCTGTTTTTT.

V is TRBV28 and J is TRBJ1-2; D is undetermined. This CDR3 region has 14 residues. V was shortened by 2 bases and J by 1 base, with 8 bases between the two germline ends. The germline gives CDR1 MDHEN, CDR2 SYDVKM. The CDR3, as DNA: TGTGCCAGCAGTTTAGGCAGAAATAACTATGGCTACACCTTC. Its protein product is CASSLGRNNYGYTF.

The CDR3 reads CASSEAWLNTEAFF. As DNA, the CDR3 is TGTGCCAGCAGTGAAGCCTGGCTCAACACTGAAGCTTTCTTT. This chain uses TRBV6-1 with TRBJ1-1; no reliable D call. The germline CDR1 and CDR2 sequences are MNHNS and SASEGT. Trimming shortened V by 0 bases and J by 2 bases, and 7 bases separated the two germline ends. The CDR3 consists of 14 residues.

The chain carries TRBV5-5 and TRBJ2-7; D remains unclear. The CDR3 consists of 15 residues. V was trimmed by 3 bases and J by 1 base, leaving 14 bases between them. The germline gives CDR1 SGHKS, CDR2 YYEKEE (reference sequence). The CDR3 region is CASSYKWALSYEQYF. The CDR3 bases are TGTGCCAGCAGCTATAAATGGGCCCTTTCCTACGAGCAGTACTTC.

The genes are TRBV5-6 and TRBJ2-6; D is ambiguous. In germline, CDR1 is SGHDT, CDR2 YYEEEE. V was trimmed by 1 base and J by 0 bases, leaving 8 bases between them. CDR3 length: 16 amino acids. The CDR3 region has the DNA TGTGCCAGCAGCTTGCCCGAGTCCTCTGGGGCCAACGTCCTGACTTTC. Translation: CASSLPESSGANVLTF.

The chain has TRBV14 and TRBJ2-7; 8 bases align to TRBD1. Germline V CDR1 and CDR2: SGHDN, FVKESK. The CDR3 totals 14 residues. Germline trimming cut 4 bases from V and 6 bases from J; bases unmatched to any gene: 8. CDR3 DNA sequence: TGTGCCAGCAGCCCCAGGACAGGGCTTGTCGAGCAGTACTTC. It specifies CASSPRTGLVEQYF.

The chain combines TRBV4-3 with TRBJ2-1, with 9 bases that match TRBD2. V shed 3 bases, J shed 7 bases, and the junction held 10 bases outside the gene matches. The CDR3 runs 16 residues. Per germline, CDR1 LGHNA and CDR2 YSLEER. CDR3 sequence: CASSQALAGPWNEQFF. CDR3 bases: TGCGCCAGCAGCCAGGCTCTAGCGGGACCTTGGAATGAGCAGTTCTTC.